These T cell receptor beta chains were read from a single sample in a study of early T cells in non-severe SARS-CoV-2 infection. TCRdb reanalysed the 5' RACE reads using MiXCR and keeps one entry per CDR3 protein. The table has 20,000 to 25,000 distinct CDR3 sequences, approximately 4.5% seen once. Sequencing was carried out using whole blood. The receptors stem from an adult who was a healthcare worker with PCR-confirmed SARS-CoV-2 infection or an uninfected control (not recorded which). The CDR3 runs from the conserved cysteine through the conserved F or W.

v_call,j_call,cdr3_aa
TRBV6-6,TRBJ2-1,CATLTSGGYEQFF
TRBV5-6,TRBJ1-6,CASSLVGTGLSPLHF
TRBV4-3,TRBJ1-5,CASSQAPPGAESNQPQHF
TRBV28,TRBJ2-7,CASSSWSYEQYF
TRBV20-1,TRBJ2-1,CSARSPQGHEQFF
TRBV12-3/TRBV12-4,TRBJ1-6,CASSLAPGYPLHF
TRBV11-2,TRBJ1-1,CASSLDDRDTEAFF
TRBV6-6,TRBJ2-7,CASSYVQGGTEQYF
TRBV29-1,TRBJ2-5,CSVDILAGFQETQYF
TRBV9,TRBJ2-1,CASSAGYNEQFF
TRBV15,TRBJ1-4,CATSRAGTGREKLFF
TRBV12-3/TRBV12-4,TRBJ2-7,CASSFGQYEQYF
TRBV19,TRBJ1-1,CASSRQGVRNTEAFF
TRBV6-2/TRBV6-3,TRBJ2-4,CASSPLRRPDIQYF
TRBV6-2/TRBV6-3,TRBJ1-6,CASNPYRRRGSYNSPLHF
TRBV29-1,TRBJ1-3,CSVMRYTGPGNTIYF
TRBV19,TRBJ2-3,CASGVTHNTDTQYF
TRBV7-9,TRBJ2-7,CASTRAGSAYEQYF
TRBV7-2,TRBJ2-3,CASSLFDTDTQYF
TRBV9,TRBJ2-2,CASSPRLAGGRTGKTGELFF
TRBV3-1,TRBJ2-7,CASSQVGGEGEQYF
TRBV20-1,TRBJ2-4,CSARDRRFENIQYF
TRBV4-3,TRBJ2-1,CASSQQAEGYNEQFF
TRBV5-1,TRBJ2-1,CASSWQGNEQFF
TRBV4-3,TRBJ2-5,CASSQDFGRGGGETQYF
TRBV4-1,TRBJ1-2,CASSQDRTGDYGYTF
TRBV5-1,TRBJ1-3,CASSPGATGNTIYF
TRBV28,TRBJ2-7,CASSPPGQVYEQYF
TRBV20-1,TRBJ2-3,CSATLQRDSTDTQYF
TRBV18,TRBJ1-2,CASSPDFGQSTNYGYTF
TRBV12-3/TRBV12-4,TRBJ1-4,CASSIGEKLFF